This T cell receptor beta chain was observed in a study of PD-1 blockade in mismatch repair-deficient tumors. The CDR3 has 14 amino acids. V lost 6 bases, J lost 5 bases, and 4 bases stayed unmatched. Germline-derived CDR1 and CDR2 are SGHTA and FQGNSA. Only in-frame clones appear in the TCRdb table, and some are missing; sequencing was by immunoSEQ multiplex PCR. The sample shows about 110,000 clones, around 80% of them seen only once. There are a few counts of this clone. The material sequenced was peripheral blood, taken about 60 weeks after starting pembrolizumab. The receptor was derived from an adult with mismatch repair-deficient cancer. The V gene is TRBV7-2, the J gene TRBJ1-4; 9 nucleotides line up with TRBD1. The CDR3 protein is CASRGTGWNEKLFF. DNA of the CDR3: TGTGCCAGCAGGGGGACAGGGTGGAATGAAAAACTGTTTTTT.